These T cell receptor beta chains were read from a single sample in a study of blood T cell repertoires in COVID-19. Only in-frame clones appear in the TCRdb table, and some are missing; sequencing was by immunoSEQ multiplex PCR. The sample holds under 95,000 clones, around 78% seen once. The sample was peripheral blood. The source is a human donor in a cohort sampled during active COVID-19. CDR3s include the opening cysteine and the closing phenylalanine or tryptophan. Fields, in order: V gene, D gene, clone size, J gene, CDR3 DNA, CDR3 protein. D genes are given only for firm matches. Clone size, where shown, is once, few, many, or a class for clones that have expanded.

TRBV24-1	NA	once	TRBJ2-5	TGTGCCACCAGTGGATTGGGGCCTGCAGGGGAGGGCCAAGAGACCCAGTACTTC	CATSGLGPAGEGQETQYF
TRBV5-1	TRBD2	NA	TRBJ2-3	TGCGCCAGCAGCCGGGGGGGTAGCGTAAACACAGATACGCAGTATTTT	CASSRGGSVNTDTQYF
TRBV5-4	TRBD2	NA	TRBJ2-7	TGTGCCAGCAGCTTGGGCTTTTCGACTAGCGGATACGAGCAGTACTTC	CASSLGFSTSGYEQYF
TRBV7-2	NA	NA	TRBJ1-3	TGTGCCAGCAGCAGAGGGAGTACTGGAAACACCATATATTTT	CASSRGSTGNTIYF
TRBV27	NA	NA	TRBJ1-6	TGTGCCAGCAGCGTACGGGTGTATGGTTCACCCCTCCACTTT	CASSVRVYGSPLHF
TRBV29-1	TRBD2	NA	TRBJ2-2	TGCAGCGTTGTGTTCGGGAGGGCTACCGGGGAGCTGTTTTTT	CSVVFGRATGELFF
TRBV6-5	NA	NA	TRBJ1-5	TGTGCCAGCACTCCGGGTAATCAGCCCCAGCATTTT	CASTPGNQPQHF
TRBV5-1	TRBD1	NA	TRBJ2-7	TGCGCCAGCAGCTTTCCGGACAGGGGGGTCTACGAGCAGTACTTC	CASSFPDRGVYEQYF
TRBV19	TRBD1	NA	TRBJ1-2	TGTGCCAGTAGTATTTACGGACAGGGGGCTGTAGGCTACACCTTC	CASSIYGQGAVGYTF
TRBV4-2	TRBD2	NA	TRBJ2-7	TGTGCCAGCAGCCTACAAGCGGGAGATGGATTCTACGAGCAGTACTTC	CASSLQAGDGFYEQYF
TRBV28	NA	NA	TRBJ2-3	TGTGCCAGCAGTGTAACGGTTGGTTCCGGCACAGATACGCAGTATTTT	CASSVTVGSGTDTQYF
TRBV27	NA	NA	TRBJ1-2	TGTGCCAGCAGTTTACCTCGGGGGGGGGCTTGTGGCTACACCTTC	CASSLPRGGACGYTF
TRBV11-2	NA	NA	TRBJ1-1	TGTGCCAGCAGCTGGGGAGGGGTGAACACTGAAGCTTTCTTT	CASSWGGVNTEAFF
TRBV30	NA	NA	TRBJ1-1	TGTGCCTGGAGCCCAGGGAAAATGAACACTGAAGCTTTCTTT	CAWSPGKMNTEAFF
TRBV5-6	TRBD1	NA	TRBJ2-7	TGTGCCAGCAGCCTCGGGACAGGGGGTCCCTACGAGCAGTACTTC	CASSLGTGGPYEQYF
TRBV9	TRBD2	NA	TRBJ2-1	TGTGCCAGCAGCGTCACCCCGCCAAAAGCGGGAGGGAATGAGCAGTTCTTC	CASSVTPPKAGGNEQFF
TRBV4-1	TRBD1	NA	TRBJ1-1	TGCGCCAGCAGCCAGACCGGGACAGGGGGGTTTTTGTACACTGAAGCTTTCTTT	CASSQTGTGGFLYTEAFF
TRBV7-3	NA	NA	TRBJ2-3	TGTGCCAGCAGCTTAAGGTTTCCAGGGGGAGGCGATACGCAGTATTTT	CASSLRFPGGGDTQYF
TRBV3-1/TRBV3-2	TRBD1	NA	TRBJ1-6	TGTGCCAGCAGCGACAGGGGTGGGTTCCACTTT	CASSDRGGFHF
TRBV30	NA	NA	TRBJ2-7	TGTGCCTGGAATCGGGTTGGCACCTACGAGCAGTACTTC	CAWNRVGTYEQYF
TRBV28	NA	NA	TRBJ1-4	TGTGCCAGCATCGAGGCCGGAAGGCTTACTAATGAAAAACTGTTTTTT	CASIEAGRLTNEKLFF
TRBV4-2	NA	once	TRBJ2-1	TGTGCCAGCAGCCAGGGTCCGACGGGGTCCTACAATGAGCAGTTCTTC	CASSQGPTGSYNEQFF
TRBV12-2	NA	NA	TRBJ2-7	TGTGCAAGCAACCGTTTCGTGATTCGGTCCTACGAGCAGTACTTC	CASNRFVIRSYEQYF
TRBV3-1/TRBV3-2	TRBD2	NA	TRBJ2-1	TGTGCCAGCAGCCCCTATAGAGGGACAAGCGGGGGGGACCACAATGAGCAGTTCTTC	CASSPYRGTSGGDHNEQFF
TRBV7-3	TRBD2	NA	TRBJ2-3	TGTGCCAGCAGCTTAAACGGGGGGGACACAGATACGCAGTATTTT	CASSLNGGDTDTQYF
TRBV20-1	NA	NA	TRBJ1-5	TGCAGTGCTAGTCGCGGGGGAAGCAATCAGCCCCAGCATTTT	CSASRGGSNQPQHF
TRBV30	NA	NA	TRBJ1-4	TGTGCCTGGAGTGGGGGGCGCCAACAGGGCAGGGTTGAAAAACTGTTTTTT	CAWSGGRQQGRVEKLFF
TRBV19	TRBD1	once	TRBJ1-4	TGTGCCAGCCGACGGGACAGGGGATCGAATGAAAAACTGTTTTTT	CASRRDRGSNEKLFF
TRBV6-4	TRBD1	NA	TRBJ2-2	TGTGCCAGCCGGCCGGGACAGGGGGCCGGGGAGCTGTTTTTT	CASRPGQGAGELFF
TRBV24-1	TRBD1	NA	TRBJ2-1	TGTGCCACCAGTGATCCCGGGACAGGGAAACAGAATGAGCAGTTCTTC	CATSDPGTGKQNEQFF
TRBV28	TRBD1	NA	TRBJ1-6	TGTGCCAGCAGTTCCGACAGGGAAACAACCTATAATTCACCCCTCCACTTT	CASSSDRETTYNSPLHF
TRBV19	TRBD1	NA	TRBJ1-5	TGTGCCAGTAGTAGACAGGGGGCTCAGCCCCAGCATTTT	CASSRQGAQPQHF
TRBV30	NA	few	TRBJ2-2	TGTGCCTGGATACTAGGTTCCTCCCGCACCGGGGAGCTGTTTTTT	CAWILGSSRTGELFF
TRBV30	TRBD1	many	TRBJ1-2	TGTGCCTGGAGTAACTGGGACAGGGGGGGCAGGGGCTACACCTTC	CAWSNWDRGGRGYTF
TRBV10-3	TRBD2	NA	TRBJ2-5	TGTGCCATCAGGAGGACTAGCGGGAGCGGCCTAGAGACCCAGTACTTC	CAIRRTSGSGLETQYF
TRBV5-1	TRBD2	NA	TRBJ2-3	TGCGCCAGCAGCCACCTCGGGACTAGCGGCACAGATACGCAGTATTTT	CASSHLGTSGTDTQYF
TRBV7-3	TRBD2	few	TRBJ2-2	TGTGCCAGCAGCCATCCTAGCGGGGGTCCCACCGGGGAGCTGTTTTTT	CASSHPSGGPTGELFF
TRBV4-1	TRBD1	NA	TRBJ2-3	TGCGCCAGCAGCGTTTCTCCCGGGACAGGCCTAGATACGCAGTATTTT	CASSVSPGTGLDTQYF
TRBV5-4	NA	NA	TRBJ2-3	TGTGCCAGCAGCTTGCGCGATCTTTCATCAGATACGCAGTATTTT	CASSLRDLSSDTQYF
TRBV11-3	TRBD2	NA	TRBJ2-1	TGTGCCAGCAGCCAACGACTAGCGGGAGGTTATGAGCAGTTCTTC	CASSQRLAGGYEQFF
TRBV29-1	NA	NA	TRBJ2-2	TGCAGCGTTGAACAGAACACCGGGGAGCTGTTTTTT	CSVEQNTGELFF
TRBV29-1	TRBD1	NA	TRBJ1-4	TGCAGCGTAGAACAGGGGGAAAAACTGTTTTTT	CSVEQGEKLFF
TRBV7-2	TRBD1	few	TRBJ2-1	TGTGCCAGCAGCGCGCAGTCGGGACAGGGTAATGAGCAGTTCTTC	CASSAQSGQGNEQFF
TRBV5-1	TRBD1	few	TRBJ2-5	TGCGCCAGCAGATCCGGGACAGGGGGCGCCCAAGAGACCCAGTACTTC	CASRSGTGGAQETQYF
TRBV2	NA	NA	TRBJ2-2	TGTGCCAGCAGTGTGGGGCCCGAGTCCGGGGAGCTGTTTTTT	CASSVGPESGELFF
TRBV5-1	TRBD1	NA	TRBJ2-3	TGCGCCAGCAGCTTAGGGACAGGGTTTACAGATACGCAGTATTTT	CASSLGTGFTDTQYF
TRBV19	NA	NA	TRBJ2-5	TGTGCCAGTAGTATTCGGACAAACCAAGAGACCCAGTACTTC	CASSIRTNQETQYF
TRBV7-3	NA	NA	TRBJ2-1	TGTGCCAGCAGCTTAATGGGGGGGCTAAACTACAATGAGCAGTTCTTC	CASSLMGGLNYNEQFF
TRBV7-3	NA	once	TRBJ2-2	TGTGCCAGCAGCTTAACGAGACTAGAGGGGAACACCGGAGAGCTGTTTTTT	CASSLTRLEGNTGELFF
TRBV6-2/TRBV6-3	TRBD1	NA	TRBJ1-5	TGTGCCAGCAGTGACCCGGACAGGGGGCGCGGACAGCCCCAGCATTTT	CASSDPDRGRGQPQHF
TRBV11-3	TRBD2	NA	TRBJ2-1	TGTGCCAGCAGCTCCCGAGCGGGAGGGACCTACAATGAGCAGTTCTTC	CASSSRAGGTYNEQFF